This record covers a single T cell receptor (beta chain). Its antigen is currently not known. It has no much larger one-base neighbor in the sample; base qualities were not kept. The sample belongs to a study of blood T cell repertoires in COVID-19 (dated by TCRdb to 2020 to 2021). Concerning the study at large: Samples covering the acute and convalescent phases of COVID-19 were provided by collaborators in the United States, Italy and Spain. The material from the prospective study consisted of cDNA or gDNA derived from T cells, B-cell-depleted T cells, or PBMCs. Deeply sampled blood TCRbeta repertoires from subjects exposed to, actively infected with, or recovered from COVID-19 were included in the dataset. The repertoires were made available in a free public database intended to serve as a resource for research on the immune response to SARS-CoV-2. Samples were obtained from the ongoing ImmuneRACE study (first 160 participants) and from over a thousand subjects provided by 6 global collaborators. Nearly every sample came with metadata listing a de-identified subject ID, COVID-19 status, age in years and sex. Where available, HLA class I and class II types were taken from metadata supplied by the sample provider and were not determined by assay-based typing. What the study reported, not specific to this receptor: The amount of clinical and demographic metadata varied by source and participant and was provided uncurated.

The immunoSEQ Assay, a bias-controlled multiplex PCR, was used to amplify TCRbeta CDR3 regions from genomic DNA. On the study's bioinformatics: The number of nucleated cells in each sample was estimated by amplification of reference gene primers within the assay. To quantify the absolute abundance of each unique TCRbeta CDR3 rearrangement, sequence reads were collapsed and filtered. Productive Simpson clonality was computed per sample as the square root of Simpson's diversity index over productive rearrangements. TCRdb took over this immuneACCESS table, retaining in-frame rearrangements with V and J assigned. Such tables are incomplete; in checked studies, under half of the missing clones stem from an unresolved V gene, and the remainder is unexplained. That table is the source of V, J and clone size, and D and trimming were worked out from the DNA. The sample yields approximately 100,000 clones; 91% were counted once. Of the sample, around a sixth falls within the top ten clones.

CDR1 SGHDT and CDR2 YYEEEE were looked up in the germline V gene. V loses 0 bases of germline sequence and J loses 1 base, and the interval between the two ends is 8 bases. The CDR3 runs 15 residues from the cysteine to the phenylalanine. CDR3 DNA is the only sequence kept; it has 45 bases, read in frame from the first base. The collaborating institutions used their own protocols to collect whole blood in K2EDTA tubes. For TCRbeta analysis, collaborator samples were shipped as frozen whole blood, as isolated PBMCs, or as DNA extracted from either sample type. The chain is made from TRBV5-6 and TRBJ2-1, and the D gene may be TRBD1, 6 bases matching. This clonotype originated in a man in his fifties or sixties with acute or convalescent COVID-19. The sequenced sample consisted of peripheral blood. The nucleotide sequence reads TGTGCCAGCAGCTTGGTAGGGGGATCCTACAATGAGCAGTTCTTC. Protein translation: CASSLVGGSYNEQFF.